The clone carrying this T cell receptor (beta chain) was detected only once. Time point noted: neoterminal ileum biopsy at postoperative endoscopy, about 6 months after surgery. The data derive from a study of T cell repertoires in ileal Crohn's disease. Study information: The M6 sample came from neoterminal ileum during colonoscopy after surgery.

The protocol was immunoSEQ multiplex PCR, while the TCRdb copy is restricted to in-frame clones and leaves out a portion. The sample lists 13,000 or so clones, approximately 81% occurring once. Trimming took 6 bases from V and 8 from J, leaving 18 bases between them. The CDR3 length is 14 residues. In germline, CDR1 is SNHLY, CDR2 FYNNEI. Material: ileal tissue. This clonotype was obtained from an adult with Crohn's disease. This chain uses TRBV2 with TRBJ2-3; possible D gene TRBD2, 6 bases. CDR3 nucleotide sequence: TGTGCCAGCAGCCCAGAGACTAGTTTAGGTACGCAGTATTTT. Translated: CASSPETSLGTQYF.